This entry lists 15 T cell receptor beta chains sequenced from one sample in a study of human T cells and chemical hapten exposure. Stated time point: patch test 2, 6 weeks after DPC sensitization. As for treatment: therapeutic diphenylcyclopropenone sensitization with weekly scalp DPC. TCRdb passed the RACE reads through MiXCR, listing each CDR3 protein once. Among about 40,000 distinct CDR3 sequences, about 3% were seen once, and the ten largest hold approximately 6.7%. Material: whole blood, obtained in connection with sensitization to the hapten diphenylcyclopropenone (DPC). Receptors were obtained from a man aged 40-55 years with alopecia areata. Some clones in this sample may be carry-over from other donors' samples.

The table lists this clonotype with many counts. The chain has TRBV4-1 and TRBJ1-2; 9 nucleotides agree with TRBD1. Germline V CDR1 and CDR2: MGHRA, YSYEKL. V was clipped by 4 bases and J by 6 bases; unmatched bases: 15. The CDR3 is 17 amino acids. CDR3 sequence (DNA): TGCGCCAGCAGCCCTATTGCCGGGGGGACAGGGAAGGATGGCTACACCTTC. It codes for CASSPIAGGTGKDGYTF.

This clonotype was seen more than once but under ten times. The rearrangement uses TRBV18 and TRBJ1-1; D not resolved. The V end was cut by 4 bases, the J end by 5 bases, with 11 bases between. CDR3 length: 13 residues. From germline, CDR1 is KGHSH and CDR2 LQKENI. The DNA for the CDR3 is TGTGCCAGCTCACGAAACGGGCGGACTGAAGCTTTCTTT. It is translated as CASSRNGRTEAFF.

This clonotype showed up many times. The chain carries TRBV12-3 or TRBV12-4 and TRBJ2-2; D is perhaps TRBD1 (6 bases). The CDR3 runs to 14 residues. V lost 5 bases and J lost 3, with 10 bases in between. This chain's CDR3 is CASSHYRDTGELFF. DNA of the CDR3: TGTGCCAGCAGTCATTACAGGGACACCGGGGAGCTGTTTTTT.

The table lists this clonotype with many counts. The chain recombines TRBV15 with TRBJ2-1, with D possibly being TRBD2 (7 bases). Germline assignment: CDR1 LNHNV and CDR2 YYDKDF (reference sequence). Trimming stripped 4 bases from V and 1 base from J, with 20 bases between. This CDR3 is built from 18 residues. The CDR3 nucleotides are TGTGCCACCAGCAAGGGGGGCGGCGGGAGACAATCCTACAATGAGCAGTTCTTC. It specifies CATSKGGGGRQSYNEQFF.

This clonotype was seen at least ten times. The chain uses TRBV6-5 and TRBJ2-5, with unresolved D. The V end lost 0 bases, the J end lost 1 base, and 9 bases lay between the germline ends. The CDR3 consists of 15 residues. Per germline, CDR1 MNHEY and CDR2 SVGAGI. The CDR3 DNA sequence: TGTGCCAGCAGTTACTCGATTTCAGTCCAAGAGACCCAGTACTTC. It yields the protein CASSYSISVQETQYF.

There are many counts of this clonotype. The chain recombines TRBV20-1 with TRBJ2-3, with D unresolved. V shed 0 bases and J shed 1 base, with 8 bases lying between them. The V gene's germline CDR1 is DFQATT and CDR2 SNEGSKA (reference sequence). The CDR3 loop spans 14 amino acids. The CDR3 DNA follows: TGCAGTGCTAGAGATGTCGGACGCACAGATACGCAGTATTTT. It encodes CSARDVGRTDTQYF.

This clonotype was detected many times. CDR3 nucleotides: TGTGCCAGCAGCTCTCCCGGGACAGGATTTTACGAGCAGTACTTC. Amino acids: CASSSPGTGFYEQYF. The gene calls are TRBV6-6 and TRBJ2-7, with TRBD1 matching 8 bases. This CDR3 has 15 amino acids. Germline CDR1 MNHNY, CDR2 SVGAGI (reference sequence). V dropped 6 bases and J dropped 4; count of bases not matched to a gene: 11.

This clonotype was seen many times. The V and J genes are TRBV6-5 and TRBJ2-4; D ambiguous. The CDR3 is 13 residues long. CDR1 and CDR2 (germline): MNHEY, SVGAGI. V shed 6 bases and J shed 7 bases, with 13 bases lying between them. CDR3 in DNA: TGTGCCAGCAGCAAGGGTCAGAGGAACATTCAGTACTTC. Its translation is CASSKGQRNIQYF.

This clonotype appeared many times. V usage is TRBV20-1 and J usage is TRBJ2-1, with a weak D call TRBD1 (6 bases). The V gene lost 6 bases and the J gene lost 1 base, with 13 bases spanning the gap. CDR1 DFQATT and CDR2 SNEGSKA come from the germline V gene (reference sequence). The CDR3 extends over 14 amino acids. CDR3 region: CSASRGGSYNEQFF. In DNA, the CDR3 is TGCAGTGCCTCACGAGGGGGATCCTACAATGAGCAGTTCTTC.

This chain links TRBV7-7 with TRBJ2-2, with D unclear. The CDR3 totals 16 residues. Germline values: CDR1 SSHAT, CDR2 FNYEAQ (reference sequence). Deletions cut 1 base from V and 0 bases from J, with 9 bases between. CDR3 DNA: TGTGCCAGCAGCTTAGAGGCTCCAACGAACACCGGGGAGCTGTTTTTT. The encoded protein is CASSLEAPTNTGELFF. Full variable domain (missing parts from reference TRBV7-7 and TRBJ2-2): GAGVSQSPRYKVTKRGQDVTLRCDPISSHATLYWYQQALGQGPEFLTYFNYEAQPDKSGLPSDRFSAERPEGSISTLTIQRTEQRDSAMYRCASSLEAPTNTGELFFGEGSRLTVL.

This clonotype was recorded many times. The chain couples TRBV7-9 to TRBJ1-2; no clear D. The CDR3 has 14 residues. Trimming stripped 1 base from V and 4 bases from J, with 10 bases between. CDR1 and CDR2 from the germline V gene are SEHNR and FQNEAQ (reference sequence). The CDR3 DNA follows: TGTGCCAGCAGCTTAGAGAGGACCCTCTATGGCTACACCTTC. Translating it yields CASSLERTLYGYTF.

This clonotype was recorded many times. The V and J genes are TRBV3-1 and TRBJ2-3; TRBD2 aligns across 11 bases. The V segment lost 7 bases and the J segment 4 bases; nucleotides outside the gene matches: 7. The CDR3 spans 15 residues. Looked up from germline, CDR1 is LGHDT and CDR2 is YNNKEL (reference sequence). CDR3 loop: CASTLAGGGADTQYF. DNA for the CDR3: TGTGCCAGCACCCTAGCGGGAGGAGGAGCAGATACGCAGTATTTT.

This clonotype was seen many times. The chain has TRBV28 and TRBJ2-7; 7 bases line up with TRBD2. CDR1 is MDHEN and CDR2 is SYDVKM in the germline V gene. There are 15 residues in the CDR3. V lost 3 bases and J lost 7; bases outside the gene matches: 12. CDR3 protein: CASSLVAGTPWEQYF. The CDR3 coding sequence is TGTGCCAGCAGTTTGGTAGCGGGCACCCCCTGGGAGCAGTACTTC.

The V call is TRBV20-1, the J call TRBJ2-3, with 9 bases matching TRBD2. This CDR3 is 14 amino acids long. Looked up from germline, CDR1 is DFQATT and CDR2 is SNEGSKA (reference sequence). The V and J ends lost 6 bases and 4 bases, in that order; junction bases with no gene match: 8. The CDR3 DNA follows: TGCAGTGCGGTAGCGGGAGTGGGCCCAGATACGCAGTATTTT. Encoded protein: CSAVAGVGPDTQYF.

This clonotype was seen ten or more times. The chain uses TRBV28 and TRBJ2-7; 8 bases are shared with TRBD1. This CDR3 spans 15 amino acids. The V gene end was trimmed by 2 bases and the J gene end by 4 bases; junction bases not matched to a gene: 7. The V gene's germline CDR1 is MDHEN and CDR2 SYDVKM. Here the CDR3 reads CASSLRTGMGYEQYF. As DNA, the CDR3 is TGTGCCAGCAGTTTAAGGACAGGGATGGGATACGAGCAGTACTTC.